The T cell receptor (beta chain) described here comes from a study of tumor and adjacent non-tumor tissue in lung cancer. Looking at the study overall: Patients comprised about a dozen adenocarcinoma, a couple of squamous cell carcinoma and 1 small cell lung cancer. General study results and limits: Top 100 clones took a larger repertoire share in normal lung. Significantly higher TCR diversity was found in tumor than normal lung.

CDR3 size: 15 residues. CDR1 SGHNT and CDR2 YENEEA come from the germline V gene. The template was RNA from unsorted bulk tissue. More than 3 cm separated this lung sample from the edge of the tumor. Donors were chemotherapy-naive, newly diagnosed lung cancer surgical patients in China, August–late 2014. In its sample, this clonotype was seen a few times. Its target is not known. It is likely a read error, because the conserved phenylalanine at the end of the CDR3 is missing. Three rounds of nested PCR, following a modified ARM-PCR protocol, produced the TCRbeta library. TCRdb ran MiXCR on the multiplex PCR reads and lists one entry per CDR3 protein. The repertoire holds 40,000 to 50,000 distinct CDR3 sequences, with about 68% as singletons.

Sample: distant non-tumor lung tissue. V usage is TRBV11-3 and J usage is TRBJ2-7; the D call may be TRBD1 or TRBD2 (5 bases each). The TCR comes from a woman aged 70 to 79 with non-small cell lung cancer. DNA for the CDR3: TGTGCCTGCAGCTTAGGGGCGGGTGGCTCCTACGAGCAGTACTTA. This encodes CACSLGAGGSYEQYL.